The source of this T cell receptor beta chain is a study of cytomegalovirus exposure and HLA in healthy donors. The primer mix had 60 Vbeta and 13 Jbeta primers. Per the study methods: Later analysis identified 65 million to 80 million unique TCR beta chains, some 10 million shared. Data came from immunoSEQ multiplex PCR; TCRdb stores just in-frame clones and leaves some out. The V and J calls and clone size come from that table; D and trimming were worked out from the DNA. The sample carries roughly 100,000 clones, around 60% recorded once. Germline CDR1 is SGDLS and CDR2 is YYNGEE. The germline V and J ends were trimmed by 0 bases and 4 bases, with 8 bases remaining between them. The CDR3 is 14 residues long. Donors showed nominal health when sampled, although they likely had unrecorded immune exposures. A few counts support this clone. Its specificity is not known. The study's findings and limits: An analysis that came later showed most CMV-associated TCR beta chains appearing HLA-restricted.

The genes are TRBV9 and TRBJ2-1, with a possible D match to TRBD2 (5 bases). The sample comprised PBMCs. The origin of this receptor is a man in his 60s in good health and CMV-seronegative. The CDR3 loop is CASSVGLLYNEQFF. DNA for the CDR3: TGTGCCAGCAGCGTAGGACTATTATACAATGAGCAGTTCTTC. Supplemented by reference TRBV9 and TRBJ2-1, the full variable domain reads DSGVTQTPKHLITATGQRVTLRCSPRSGDLSVYWYQQSLDQGLQFLIQYYNGEERAKGNILERFSAQQFPDLHSELNLSSLELGDSALYFCASSVGLLYNEQFFGPGTRLTVL.